Sequencing of this TCR beta chain was carried out in a study of T cells in Graves' hyperthyroidism and ophthalmopathy. Reasons for excluding patients were uncontrolled infection, other autoimmune disease, pregnancy or lactation. Diagnoses were established using clinical symptoms, serum thyroxine and TRAb, thyroid ultrasound and orbital computed tomography. Blood was sampled at initial diagnosis of hyperthyroidism, prior to onset of any ophthalmopathy symptoms. Germline V lookup: CDR1 SEHNR, CDR2 FQNEAQ (reference sequence). The CDR3 has 13 residues. A word on this clonotype: It may be a read error: a sequence one base away is much more abundant.

Template material for amplifying TCR beta CDR3 regions consisted of RNA transcripts. The HTBI primer set was used in a first-round RT-PCR of the TCR CDR3. Via MiXCR, TCRdb re-called the multiplex PCR reads, giving one row per CDR3 protein. Of 250,000 to 300,000 distinct CDR3 sequences listed, about an eighth are singletons. Sequenced input: blood. This sequence originates from a young woman with Graves' hyperthyroidism that later progressed to Graves' ophthalmopathy. The rearrangement links TRBV7-9 to TRBJ2-1, with D unclear. The CDR3 loop is CASSPSLHNEQLF. DNA of the CDR3: TGTGCCAGCAGCCCCTCGTTGCACAATGAGCAGCTCTTC.